This T cell receptor beta chain was sequenced in a study of blood T cell repertoires in COVID-19 (dated by TCRdb to the early 2020s). About the study as a whole: Samples from collaborators originated in the United States, Italy and Spain and spanned both the acute and convalescent phases of COVID-19. The material from the prospective study consisted of cDNA or gDNA derived from T cells, B-cell-depleted T cells, or PBMCs. The dataset comprised deeply sampled blood TCRbeta repertoires from subjects exposed to, actively infected with, or recovered from COVID-19. A freely available public database, intended as a resource for researchers studying the immune response to SARS-CoV-2, is where the repertoires were released. Samples were obtained from the ongoing ImmuneRACE study (first 160 participants) and from 1,254 subjects provided by 6 global collaborators. Nearly every sample came with metadata listing a de-identified subject ID, COVID-19 status, age in years and sex. Where available, HLA class I and class II types were taken from metadata supplied by the sample provider and were not determined by assay-based typing. The study at large found these results: How much clinical and demographic metadata was included differed by source and by participant, and the metadata was provided uncurated.

The V end loses 6 bases and the J end loses 6 bases, and a stretch of 8 bases separates them. Measured from the cysteine to the phenylalanine, the CDR3 is 11 residues long. The DNA shown is the 33-base CDR3, in frame from base 1. CDR1 and CDR2 (WSHSY, SAAADI) derive from the germline V gene. The immunoSEQ Assay, a bias-controlled multiplex PCR, was used to amplify TCRbeta CDR3 regions from genomic DNA. Under the source paper's analysis protocol: Within the assay, amplification of reference gene primers was used to estimate how many nucleated cells each sample contained. To quantify the absolute abundance of each unique TCRbeta CDR3 rearrangement, sequence reads were collapsed and filtered. For each sample, productive Simpson clonality was calculated as the square root of Simpson's diversity index over productive rearrangements. TCRdb took this table from immuneACCESS and kept in-frame rearrangements with V and J called. Such tables lack part of the clones; where checked against another copy, unresolved V genes explain under half of the gap, and the rest is unexplained. V and J calls and clone size follow that table, whereas D and trimming were derived from the DNA. The sample table shows fewer than 700,000 clones, and about 88% are seen once. Roughly 8% of the sample lies in the top ten.

To note about this clone: Its antigen has not been determined. No quality values exist for individual bases; no much larger clone is one base distant.

At one collaborating source in Seattle, patients were enrolled during active infection and were followed longitudinally through the course of disease. The collaborating institutions used their own protocols to collect whole blood in K2EDTA tubes. Collaborator samples were shipped for TCRbeta analysis as frozen whole blood, isolated PBMCs, or DNA extracted from either sample type. This receptor was identified in a woman between 45 and 60 years old with COVID-19, enrolled during active disease. Sample: peripheral blood. The rearrangement combines TRBV10-2 with TRBJ1-2, and perhaps TRBD1 as D gene, on 5 matching bases. The DNA sequence is given as TGCGCCAGCAGGGGGCGAGATGGCTACACCTTC. It specifies CASRGRDGYTF.